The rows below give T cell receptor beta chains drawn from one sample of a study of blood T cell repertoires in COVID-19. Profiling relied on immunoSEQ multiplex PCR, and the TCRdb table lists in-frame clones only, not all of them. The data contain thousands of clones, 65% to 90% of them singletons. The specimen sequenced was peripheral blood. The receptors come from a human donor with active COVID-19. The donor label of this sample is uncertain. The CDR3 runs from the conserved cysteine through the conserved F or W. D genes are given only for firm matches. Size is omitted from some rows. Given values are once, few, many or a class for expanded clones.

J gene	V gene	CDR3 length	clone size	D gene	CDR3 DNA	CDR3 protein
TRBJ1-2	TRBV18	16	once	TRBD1	TGTGCCAGCTCATCTGAAACAGGGGGCGCAGGCTATGGCTACACCTTC	CASSSETGGAGYGYTF
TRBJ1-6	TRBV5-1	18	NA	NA	TGCGCCAGCAGCCTTCTGGGCCCAACAAGCTCCTATAATTCACCCCTCCACTTT	CASSLLGPTSSYNSPLHF
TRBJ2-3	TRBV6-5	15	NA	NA	TGTGCCAGCACTCGAGGGTTCGCGGGAACAGATACGCAGTATTTT	CASTRGFAGTDTQYF
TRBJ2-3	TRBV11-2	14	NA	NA	TGTGCCAGCAGCTTAGATCCCCAGACAGATACGCAGTATTTT	CASSLDPQTDTQYF
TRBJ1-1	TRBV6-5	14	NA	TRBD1	TGTGCCAGCAGACTGACAGGGTTCGACACTGAAGCTTTCTTT	CASRLTGFDTEAFF
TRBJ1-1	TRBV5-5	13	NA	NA	TGTGCCAGCAGCAGCCTACAGGGCACTGAAGCTTTCTTT	CASSSLQGTEAFF
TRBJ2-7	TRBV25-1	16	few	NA	TGTGCCAGCAGTCAGACCCGGACAGGGACGGGAGGCGAGCAGTACTTC	CASSQTRTGTGGEQYF
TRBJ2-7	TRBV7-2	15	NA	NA	TGTGCCAGCAGCCGCCGGGACACACTATCCTACGAGCAGTACTTC	CASSRRDTLSYEQYF
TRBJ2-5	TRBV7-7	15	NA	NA	TGTGCTAGCAGCTTATCTCCCAACAGCCAAGAGACCCAGTACTTC	CASSLSPNSQETQYF
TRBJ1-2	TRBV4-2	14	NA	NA	TGTGCCAGCAGCCAAGATAGGCAGGGTGCCGGCTACACCTTC	CASSQDRQGAGYTF
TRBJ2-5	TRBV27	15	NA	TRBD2	TGTGCCAGCAGTGAGAGCGGGAGGGCCCGGGAGACCCAGTACTTC	CASSESGRARETQYF
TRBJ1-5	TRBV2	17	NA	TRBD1	TGTGCCAGCAGGGACAGGGGGAATGTCTATAGCAATCAGCCCCAGCATTTT	CASRDRGNVYSNQPQHF
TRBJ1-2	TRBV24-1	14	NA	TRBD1	TGTGCCACCAGTGATCGACAGGGTGGCTATGGCTACACCTTC	CATSDRQGGYGYTF
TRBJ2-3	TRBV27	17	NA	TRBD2	TGTGCCAGCAGTTCACCTCGACTAGCGGGAGATGAAGATACGCAGTATTTT	CASSSPRLAGDEDTQYF
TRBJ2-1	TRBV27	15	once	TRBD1	TGTGCCAGCAGTCCAGGACAGGGACCCTACAATGAGCAGTTCTTC	CASSPGQGPYNEQFF
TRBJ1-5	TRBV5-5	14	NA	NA	TGTGCCAGCAGCTTGGGACAACCGCAGGAGCCCCAGCATTTT	CASSLGQPQEPQHF
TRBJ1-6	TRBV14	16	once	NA	TGTGCCAGCAGCCAAGATCTTGGGGGGGCTAATTCACCCCTCCACTTT	CASSQDLGGANSPLHF
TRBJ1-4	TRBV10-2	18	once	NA	TGCGCCAGCAGTGAGTCATTCCGGCAGGGCAGGTCTAATGAAAAACTGTTTTTT	CASSESFRQGRSNEKLFF
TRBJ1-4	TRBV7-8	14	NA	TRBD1	TGTGCCAGCAGTTTTGGACAGGGGGCAGGAAAACTGTTTTTT	CASSFGQGAGKLFF
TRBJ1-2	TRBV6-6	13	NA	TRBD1	TGTGCCAGCAGGCAACATCAGGGGGTCGGCTACACCTTC	CASRQHQGVGYTF
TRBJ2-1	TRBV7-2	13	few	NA	TGTGCCAGCAGCTTGACAGTGTACAATGAGCAGTTCTTC	CASSLTVYNEQFF
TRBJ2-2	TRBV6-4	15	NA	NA	TGTGCCAGCAGTGAAGTTTGGGGGCTCCCCGGGGAGCTGTTTTTT	CASSEVWGLPGELFF
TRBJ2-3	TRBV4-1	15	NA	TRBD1	TGCGCCAGCAGCCTCGGACAGGTGATCACAGATACGCAGTATTTT	CASSLGQVITDTQYF
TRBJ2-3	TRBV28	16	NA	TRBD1	TGTGCCAGCAGTTTAGTGACAGGGAGATCGGCAGATACGCAGTATTTT	CASSLVTGRSADTQYF
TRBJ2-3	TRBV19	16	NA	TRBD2	TGTGCCAGTAGTCCCGGTCTAGCGGGAGTGACAGATACGCAGTATTTT	CASSPGLAGVTDTQYF
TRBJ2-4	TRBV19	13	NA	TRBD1	TGTGCCAGTAAAGGACAGGGTGACGGGAGCCAGAACTTC	CASKGQGDGSQNF
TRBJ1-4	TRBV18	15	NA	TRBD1	TGTGCCAGCCACCCCCCGACAGGGGGAGATGAAAAACTGTTTTTT	CASHPPTGGDEKLFF
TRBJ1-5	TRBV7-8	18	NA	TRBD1	TGTGCCAGCAGCTTAGCACAGACAGGGATAGGAGGCAATCAGCCCCAGCATTTT	CASSLAQTGIGGNQPQHF
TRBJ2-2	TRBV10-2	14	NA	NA	TGCGCCAGCATTAAGGGGCAGAACACCGGGGAGCTGTTTTTT	CASIKGQNTGELFF
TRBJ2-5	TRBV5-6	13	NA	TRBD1	TGTGCCAGCAGCCGAAGGGGGCGAGAGACCCAGTACTTC	CASSRRGRETQYF
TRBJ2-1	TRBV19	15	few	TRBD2	TGTGCCAGTAGGCCTACTAGCGGGAGTTTGGATGAGCAGTTCTTC	CASRPTSGSLDEQFF
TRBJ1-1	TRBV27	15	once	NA	TGTGCCAGCAGTGAGAGGGGGGGATTGAACACTGAAGCTTTCTTT	CASSERGGLNTEAFF
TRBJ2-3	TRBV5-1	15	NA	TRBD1	TGCGCCAGCAGCTCACGGACAGGGGGCGCAGATACGCAGTATTTT	CASSSRTGGADTQYF
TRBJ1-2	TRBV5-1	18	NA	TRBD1	TGCGCCAGCAGCCCCGTTAGGGACAGCGCAACTGGTGACTATGGCTACACCTTC	CASSPVRDSATGDYGYTF
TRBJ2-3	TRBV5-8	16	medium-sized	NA	TGTGCCAGCAGCACAGAGGGTAACCTGATTACAGATACGCAGTATTTT	CASSTEGNLITDTQYF
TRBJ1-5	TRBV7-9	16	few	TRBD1	TGTGCCAGCAGCTTGGGGGGACAGGGGTCCAATCAGCCCCAGCATTTT	CASSLGGQGSNQPQHF
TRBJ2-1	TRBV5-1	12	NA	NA	TGCGCCAGCAAAAGGGAGTTAGAGGAGCAGTTCTTC	CASKRELEEQFF
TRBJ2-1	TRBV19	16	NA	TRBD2	TGTGCCAGTAGTATAGTGACTAGCAGGTCCTACAATGAGCAGTTCTTC	CASSIVTSRSYNEQFF
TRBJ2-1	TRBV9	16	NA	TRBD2	TGTGCCAGCAGCGTAGGGTCTAGCGGGACCTACAATGAGCAGTTCTTC	CASSVGSSGTYNEQFF
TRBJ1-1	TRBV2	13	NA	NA	TGTGCCAGCCACGAAGGGGGGGGCACTGAAGCTTTCTTT	CASHEGGGTEAFF
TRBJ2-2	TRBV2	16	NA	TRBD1	TGTGCCAGCACCCCCGGACAGGCCCTTCTCGCCGGGGAGCTGTTTTTT	CASTPGQALLAGELFF
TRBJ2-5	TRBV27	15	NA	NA	TGTGCCAGCAGTTTAAGTAACTTCCCAGGAGAGACCCAGTACTTC	CASSLSNFPGETQYF